This T cell receptor (beta chain) was obtained from a study of T cell clones after liver transplantation. CDR3 size: 14 residues. The ends were cut back, 2 bases at V and 0 bases at J, with 8 bases in the middle. Looked up from germline, CDR1 is SGHRS and CDR2 is YFSETQ. The assay was immunoSEQ multiplex PCR, and TCRdb's table has in-frame clones only and misses some. The sample consists of tens of thousands of clones, more than 70% of them appearing once. Sequencing used CD4+ T cells from blood, obtained at the 22-month timepoint. This clonotype was sampled from a human patient who received a liver transplant. These T cells may partly come from the graft donor. The chain has TRBV5-1 and TRBJ1-2; D call uncertain. This CDR3 is CASSFNKTNYGYTF. DNA for the CDR3: TGCGCCAGCAGCTTTAATAAAACTAACTATGGCTACACCTTC.